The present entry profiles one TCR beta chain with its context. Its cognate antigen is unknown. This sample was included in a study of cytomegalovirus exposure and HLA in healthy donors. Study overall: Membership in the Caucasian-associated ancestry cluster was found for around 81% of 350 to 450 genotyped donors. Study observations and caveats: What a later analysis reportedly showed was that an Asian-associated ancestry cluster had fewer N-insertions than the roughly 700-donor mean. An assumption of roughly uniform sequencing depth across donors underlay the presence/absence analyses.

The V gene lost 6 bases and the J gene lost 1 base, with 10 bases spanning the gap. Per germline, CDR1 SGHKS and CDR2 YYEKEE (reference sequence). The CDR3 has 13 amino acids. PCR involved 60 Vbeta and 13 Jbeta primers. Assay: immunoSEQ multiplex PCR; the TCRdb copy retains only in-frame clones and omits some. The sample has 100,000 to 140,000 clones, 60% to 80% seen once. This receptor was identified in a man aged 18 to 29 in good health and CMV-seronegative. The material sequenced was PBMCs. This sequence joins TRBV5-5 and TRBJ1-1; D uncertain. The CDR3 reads CASTSPGNTEAFF. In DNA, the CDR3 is TGTGCCAGCACCTCGCCGGGGAACACTGAAGCTTTCTTT.